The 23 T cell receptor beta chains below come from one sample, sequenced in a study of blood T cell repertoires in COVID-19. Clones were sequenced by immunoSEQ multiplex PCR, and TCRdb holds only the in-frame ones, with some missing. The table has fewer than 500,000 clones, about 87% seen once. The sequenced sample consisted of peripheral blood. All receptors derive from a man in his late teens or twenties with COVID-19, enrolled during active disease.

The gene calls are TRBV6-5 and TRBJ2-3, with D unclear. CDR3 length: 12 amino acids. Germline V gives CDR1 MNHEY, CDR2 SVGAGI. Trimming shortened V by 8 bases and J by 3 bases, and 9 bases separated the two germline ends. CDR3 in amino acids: CASRLRTDTQYF. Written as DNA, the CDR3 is TGTGCCAGCCGACTTCGAACAGATACGCAGTATTTT.

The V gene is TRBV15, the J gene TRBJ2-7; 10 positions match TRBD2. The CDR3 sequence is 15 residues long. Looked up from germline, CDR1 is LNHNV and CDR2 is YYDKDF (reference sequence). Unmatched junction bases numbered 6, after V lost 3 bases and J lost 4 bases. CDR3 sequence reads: CATSRLAGATYEQYF. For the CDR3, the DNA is TGTGCCACCAGCAGGCTAGCGGGGGCGACATACGAGCAGTACTTC.

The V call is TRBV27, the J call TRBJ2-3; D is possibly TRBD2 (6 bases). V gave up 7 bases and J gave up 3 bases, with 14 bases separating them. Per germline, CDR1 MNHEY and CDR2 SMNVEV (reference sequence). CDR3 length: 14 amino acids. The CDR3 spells CASMAGRWTDTQYF. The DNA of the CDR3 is TGTGCCAGCATGGCGGGGAGGTGGACAGATACGCAGTATTTT.

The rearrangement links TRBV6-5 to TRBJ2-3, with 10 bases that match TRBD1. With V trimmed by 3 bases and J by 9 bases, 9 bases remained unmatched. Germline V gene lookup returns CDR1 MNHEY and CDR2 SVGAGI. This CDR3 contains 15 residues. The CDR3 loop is CASSYSGQGRNTQYF. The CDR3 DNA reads TGTGCCAGCAGTTATTCGGGACAGGGGAGGAACACGCAGTATTTT.

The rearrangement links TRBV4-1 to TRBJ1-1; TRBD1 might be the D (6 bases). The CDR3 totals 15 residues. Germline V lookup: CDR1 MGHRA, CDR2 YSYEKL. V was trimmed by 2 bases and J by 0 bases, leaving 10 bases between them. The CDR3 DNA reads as TGCGCCAGCAGCCAACTGGGGGCTTTGAACACTGAAGCTTTCTTT. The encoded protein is CASSQLGALNTEAFF.

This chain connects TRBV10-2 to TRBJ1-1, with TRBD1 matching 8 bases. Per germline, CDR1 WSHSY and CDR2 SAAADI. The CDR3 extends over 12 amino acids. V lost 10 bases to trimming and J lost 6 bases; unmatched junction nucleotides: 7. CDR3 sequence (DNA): TGCGCCACCGGGACAGGAGGAGCTGAAGCTTTCTTT. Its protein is CATGTGGAEAFF.

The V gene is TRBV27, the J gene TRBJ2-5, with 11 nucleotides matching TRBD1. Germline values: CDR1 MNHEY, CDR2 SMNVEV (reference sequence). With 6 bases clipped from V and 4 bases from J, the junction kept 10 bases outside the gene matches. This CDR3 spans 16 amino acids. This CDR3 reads CASRGRTGGFRETQYF. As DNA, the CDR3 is TGTGCCAGCAGGGGAAGGACAGGGGGCTTTAGAGAGACCCAGTACTTC.

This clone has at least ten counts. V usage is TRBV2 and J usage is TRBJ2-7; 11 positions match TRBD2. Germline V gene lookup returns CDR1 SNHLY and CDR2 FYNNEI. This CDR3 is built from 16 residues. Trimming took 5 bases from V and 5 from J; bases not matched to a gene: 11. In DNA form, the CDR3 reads TGTGCCAGCAGTAAGGGTTTGACTAGCGGGAACGACGAGCAGTACTTC. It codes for CASSKGLTSGNDEQYF. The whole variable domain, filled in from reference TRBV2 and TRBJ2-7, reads EPEVTQTPSHQVTQMGQEVILRCVPISNHLYFYWYRQILGQKVEFLVSFYNNEISEKSEIFDDQFSVERPDGSNFTLKIRSTKLEDSAMYFCASSKGLTSGNDEQYFGPGTRLTVT.

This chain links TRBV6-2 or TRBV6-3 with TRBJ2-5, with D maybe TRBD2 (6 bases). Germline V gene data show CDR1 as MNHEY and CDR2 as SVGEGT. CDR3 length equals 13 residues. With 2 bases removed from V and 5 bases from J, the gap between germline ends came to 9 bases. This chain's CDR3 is CASSYPGVETQYF. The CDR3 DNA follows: TGTGCCAGCAGTTACCCGGGGGTGGAGACCCAGTACTTC.

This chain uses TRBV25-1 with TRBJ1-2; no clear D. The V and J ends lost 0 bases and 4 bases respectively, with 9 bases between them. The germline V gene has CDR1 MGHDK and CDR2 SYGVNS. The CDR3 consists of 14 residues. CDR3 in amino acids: CASSEYSSSYGYTF. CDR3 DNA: TGTGCCAGCAGTGAATATAGCAGTTCCTATGGCTACACCTTC.

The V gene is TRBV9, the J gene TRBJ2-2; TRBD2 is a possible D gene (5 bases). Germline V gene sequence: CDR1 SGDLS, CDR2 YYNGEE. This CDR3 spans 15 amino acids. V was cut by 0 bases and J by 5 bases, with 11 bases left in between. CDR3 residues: CASSVVMSGTGELFF. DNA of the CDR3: TGTGCCAGCAGCGTAGTAATGTCGGGGACCGGGGAGCTGTTTTTT.

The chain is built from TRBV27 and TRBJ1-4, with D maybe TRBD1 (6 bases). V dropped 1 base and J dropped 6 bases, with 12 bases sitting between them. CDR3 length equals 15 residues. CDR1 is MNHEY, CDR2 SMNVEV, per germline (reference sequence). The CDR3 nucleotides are TGTGCCAGCAGTTTATTCGGACAGAGCGATGAAAAACTGTTTTTT. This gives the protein CASSLFGQSDEKLFF.

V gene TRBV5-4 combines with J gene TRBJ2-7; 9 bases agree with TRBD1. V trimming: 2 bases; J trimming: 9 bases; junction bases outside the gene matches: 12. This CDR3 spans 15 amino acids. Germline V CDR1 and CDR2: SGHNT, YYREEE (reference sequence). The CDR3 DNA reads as TGTGCCAGCAGCTTTCCCCCGGGACAGGGAAAAGTGCAGTACTTC. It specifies CASSFPPGQGKVQYF. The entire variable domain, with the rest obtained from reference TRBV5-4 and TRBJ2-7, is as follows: ETGVTQSPTHLIKTRGQQVTLRCSSQSGHNTVSWYQQALGQGPQFIFQYYREEENGRGNFPPRFSGLQFPNYSSELNVNALELDDSALYLCASSFPPGQGKVQYFGPGTRLTVT.

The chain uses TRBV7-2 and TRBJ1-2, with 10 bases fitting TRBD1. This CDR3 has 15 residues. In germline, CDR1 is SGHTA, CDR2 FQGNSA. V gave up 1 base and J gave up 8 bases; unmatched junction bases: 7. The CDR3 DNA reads TGTGCCAGCAGCTTAGTACGTGGACAGGGGGTCGGCTACACCTTC. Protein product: CASSLVRGQGVGYTF.

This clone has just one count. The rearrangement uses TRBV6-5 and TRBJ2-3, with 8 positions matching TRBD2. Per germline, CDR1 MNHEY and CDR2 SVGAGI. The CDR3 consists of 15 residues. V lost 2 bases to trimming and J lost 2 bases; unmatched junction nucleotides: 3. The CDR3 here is CASSYAGGATDTQYF. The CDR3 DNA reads TGTGCCAGCAGTTACGCCGGGGGGGCCACAGATACGCAGTATTTT.

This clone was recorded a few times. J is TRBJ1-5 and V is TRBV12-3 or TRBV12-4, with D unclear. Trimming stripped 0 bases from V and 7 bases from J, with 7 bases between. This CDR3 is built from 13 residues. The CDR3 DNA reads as TGTGCCAGCAGTTTAGCCGGGGAACAGCCCCAGCATTTT. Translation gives CASSLAGEQPQHF.

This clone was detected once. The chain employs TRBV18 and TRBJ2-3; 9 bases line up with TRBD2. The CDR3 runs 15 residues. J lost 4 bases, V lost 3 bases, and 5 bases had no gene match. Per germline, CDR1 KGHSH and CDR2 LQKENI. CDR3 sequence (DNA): TGTGCCAGCTCACCTAGCGGGAGTACCGCAGATACGCAGTATTTT. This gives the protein CASSPSGSTADTQYF.

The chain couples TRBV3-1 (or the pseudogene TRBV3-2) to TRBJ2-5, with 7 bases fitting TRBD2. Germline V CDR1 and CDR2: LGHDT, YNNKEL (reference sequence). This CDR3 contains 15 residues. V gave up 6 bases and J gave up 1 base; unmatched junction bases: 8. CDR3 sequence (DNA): TGTGCCAGCAGTCATGGTGCGGGGGTCCAAGAGACCCAGTACTTC. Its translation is CASSHGAGVQETQYF.

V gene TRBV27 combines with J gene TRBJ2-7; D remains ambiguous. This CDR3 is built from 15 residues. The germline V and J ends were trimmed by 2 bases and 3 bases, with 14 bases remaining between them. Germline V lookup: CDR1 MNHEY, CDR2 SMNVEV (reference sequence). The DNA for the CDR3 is TGTGCCAGCAGTTTAGTCTTTTCTATGAACTACGAGCAGTACTTC. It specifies CASSLVFSMNYEQYF.

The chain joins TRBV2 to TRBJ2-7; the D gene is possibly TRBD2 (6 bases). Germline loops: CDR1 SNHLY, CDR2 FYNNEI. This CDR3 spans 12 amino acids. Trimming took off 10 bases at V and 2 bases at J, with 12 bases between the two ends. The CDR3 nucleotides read TGTGCCACCCAAACGGGGGCCTACGAGCAGTACTTC. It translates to CATQTGAYEQYF.

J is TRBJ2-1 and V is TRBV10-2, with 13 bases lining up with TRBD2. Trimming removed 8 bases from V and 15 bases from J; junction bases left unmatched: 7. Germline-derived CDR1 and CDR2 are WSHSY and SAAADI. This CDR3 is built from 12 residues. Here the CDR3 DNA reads TGCGCCAGCCGAGGACTAGCGGGAGCGGGGTTCTTC. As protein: CASRGLAGAGFF.

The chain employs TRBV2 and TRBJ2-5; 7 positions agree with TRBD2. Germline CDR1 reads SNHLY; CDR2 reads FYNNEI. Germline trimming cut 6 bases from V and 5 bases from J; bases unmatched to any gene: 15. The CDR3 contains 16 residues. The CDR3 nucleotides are TGTGCCAGCAGGGCCGGGCGCGCTAGCGGTGGGGAGACCCAGTACTTC. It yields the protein CASRAGRASGGETQYF.

CDR3 coding DNA: TGTGCCAGCAGCTTACTGGGGACAGGGCAGAGTGAAGCTTTCTTT. Translated, it gives CASSLLGTGQSEAFF. V is TRBV11-2 and J is TRBJ1-1, with 9 nucleotides matching TRBD1. Germline trimming cut 2 bases from V and 7 bases from J; bases unmatched to any gene: 8. Germline values: CDR1 SGHAT, CDR2 FQNNGV. This CDR3 is 15 amino acids long.